The 19 T cell receptor beta chains given below trace back to one sample, sequenced in a study of blood T cell repertoires in COVID-19. Measured with immunoSEQ multiplex PCR; TCRdb has only the in-frame clones, and not every one. The repertoire has some 120,000 clones, 70% to 90% of them found once; the top ten carry roughly 2.4%. Sequenced input: peripheral blood. The receptors were gathered from a man aged 25 to 40 with acute or convalescent COVID-19.

The rearrangement links TRBV3-1 (or the pseudogene TRBV3-2) to TRBJ1-6; TRBD1 matches at 9 bases. The germline V gene has CDR1 LGHDT and CDR2 YNNKEL (reference sequence). The CDR3 totals 14 residues. The V gene end was trimmed by 4 bases and the J gene end by 6 bases; junction bases not matched to a gene: 1. The CDR3 bases are TGTGCCAGCAGCCCGGGACAGGGTAATTCACCCCTCCACTTT. It is translated as CASSPGQGNSPLHF.

The chain combines TRBV27 with TRBJ2-1; TRBD2 is a possible D gene (6 bases). This CDR3 is 15 amino acids long. The V and J ends lost 3 bases and 3 bases respectively, with 12 bases between them. The germline CDR1 and CDR2 sequences are MNHEY and SMNVEV (reference sequence). The CDR3: CASSLLAGNYNEQFF. In nucleotides, the CDR3 is TGTGCCAGCAGTTTGTTGGCGGGGAACTACAATGAGCAGTTCTTC.

The V and J genes are TRBV9 and TRBJ1-1, with a tentative D call TRBD1 (6 bases). This CDR3 region has 16 residues. The V and J ends lost 3 bases and 0 bases respectively, with 15 bases between them. CDR1 is SGDLS, CDR2 YYNGEE, per germline. DNA of the CDR3: TGTGCCAGCAGCGCTTCGAGGGACACATTGAACACTGAAGCTTTCTTT. Protein product: CASSASRDTLNTEAFF.

The chain is built from TRBV30 and TRBJ2-1; 11 nucleotides line up with TRBD1. The J segment lost 3 bases and the V segment lost 5 bases, leaving 6 bases of the junction unmatched. Germline lookup yields CDR1 GTSNPN and CDR2 SVGIG (reference sequence). The CDR3 spans 15 residues. CDR3 residues: CAWLTGTGGYNEQFF. CDR3 coding DNA: TGTGCCTGGTTAACCGGGACAGGGGGCTACAATGAGCAGTTCTTC.

The V call is TRBV29-1, the J call TRBJ2-1, with a tentative D call TRBD1 (5 bases). The CDR3 is 14 amino acids. CDR1 and CDR2 from the germline V gene are SQVTM and ANQGSEA. V dropped 3 bases and J dropped 10 bases, with 19 bases sitting between them. The CDR3 protein is CSVDKQGTYGEQFF. The DNA of the CDR3 is TGCAGCGTTGATAAGCAGGGTACATACGGAGAGCAGTTCTTC.

The chain has TRBV4-2 and TRBJ2-2, with D possibly matching TRBD2 (5 bases). Trimming removed 4 bases from V and 4 bases from J, with 13 bases in between. The CDR3 covers 15 residues. The germline gives CDR1 LGHNA, CDR2 YNFKEQ. CDR3 DNA sequence: TGTGCCAGCAGCCGAAGCCGGGATGGCACCGGGGAGCTGTTTTTT. It is translated as CASSRSRDGTGELFF.

The rearrangement uses TRBV19 and TRBJ1-5; TRBD1 aligns across 7 bases. Germline V lookup: CDR1 LNHDA, CDR2 SQIVND (reference sequence). J lost 9 bases, V lost 5 bases, and 7 bases had no gene match. The CDR3 is 13 residues long. CDR3 sequence: CASSVDRSAPQHF. The CDR3 bases are TGTGCCAGTAGTGTGGACAGGTCTGCGCCCCAGCATTTT.

V and J are TRBV4-3 and TRBJ1-4; no clear D gene. The CDR3 is 13 residues long. V was clipped by 3 bases and J by 8 bases, with 10 bases between them. CDR1 and CDR2 from the germline V gene are LGHNA and YSLEER. This CDR3 is CASSQARREKLFF. CDR3 in DNA: TGCGCCAGCAGCCAGGCCCGGAGGGAAAAACTGTTTTTT.

The CDR3 loop reads CAIRRGLDTDTQYF. The CDR3 nucleotides read TGTGCCATCAGGCGGGGACTCGATACAGATACGCAGTATTTT. The chain combines TRBV10-3 with TRBJ2-3; perhaps TRBD2 as D (6 bases). V was trimmed by 6 bases and J by 3 bases, leaving 13 bases between them. This CDR3 region has 14 residues. In germline, CDR1 is ENHRY, CDR2 SYGVKD.

The chain joins TRBV4-1 to TRBJ1-4; TRBD1 aligns across 9 bases. This CDR3 is built from 15 residues. Trimming cost V 4 bases and J 8 bases; bases outside gene matches: 8. CDR1 is MGHRA and CDR2 is YSYEKL in the germline V gene. DNA of the CDR3: TGCGCCAGCAGCCTAGGAGGGACAGGGTTGGAAAAACTGTTTTTT. Protein sequence: CASSLGGTGLEKLFF.

V usage is TRBV9 and J usage is TRBJ1-2, with D tentatively TRBD1 (5 bases). The CDR3 length is 15 residues. CDR1 SGDLS and CDR2 YYNGEE come from the germline V gene. V was trimmed by 4 bases and J by 5 bases, leaving 18 bases between them. This chain's CDR3 is CASSNHPKGNYGYTF. The CDR3 DNA sequence: TGTGCCAGCAGCAACCATCCCAAGGGGAATTATGGCTACACCTTC.

J is TRBJ2-1 and V is TRBV19; TRBD2 matches 8 bases. This CDR3 comprises 14 residues. Germline CDR1 and CDR2: LNHDA and SQIVND (reference sequence). Trimming took 5 bases from V and 9 from J; bases not matched to a gene: 9. CDR3 DNA: TGTGCCAGTAGTGGGGCGGGAGGTCCCGCTGAGCAGTTCTTC. It is translated as CASSGAGGPAEQFF.

The chain is built from TRBV11-3 and TRBJ2-1, with TRBD2 matching over 8 bases. V trimming: 1 base; J trimming: 8 bases; junction bases outside the gene matches: 7. Germline lookup yields CDR1 SGHNT and CDR2 YENEEA. The CDR3 contains 15 residues. CDR3 coding DNA: TGTGCCAGCAGCTTAGGCGGACTAGCCATCCATGAGCAGTTCTTC. It encodes CASSLGGLAIHEQFF.

The J gene is TRBJ1-4, the V gene TRBV5-1, with a tentative D call TRBD1 (5 bases). Germline CDR1 is SGHRS and CDR2 is YFSETQ. Trimming cost V 3 bases and J 0 bases, with 9 bases left between them. The CDR3 has 15 amino acids. The CDR3 bases are TGCGCCAGCAGCTCGACAGATACAACTAATGAAAAACTGTTTTTT. It specifies CASSSTDTTNEKLFF.

This chain connects TRBV6-5 to TRBJ1-1, with D possibly being TRBD1 (5 bases). V was trimmed by 7 bases and J by 0 bases, leaving 12 bases between them. The CDR3 has 14 residues. Germline assignment: CDR1 MNHEY and CDR2 SVGAGI. As DNA, the CDR3 is TGTGCCAGCAAACAGACAGCGATGAACACTGAAGCTTTCTTT. It yields the protein CASKQTAMNTEAFF.

V gene TRBV30 combines with J gene TRBJ1-5; D is perhaps TRBD1 (5 bases). Germline values: CDR1 GTSNPN, CDR2 SVGIG (reference sequence). V gave up 0 bases and J gave up 0 bases, with 12 bases separating them. CDR3 length equals 16 residues. The CDR3 DNA is TGTGCCTGGAGTGTTGCGGGGCGTCTTAGCAATCAGCCCCAGCATTTT. Protein product: CAWSVAGRLSNQPQHF.

V and J are TRBV19 and TRBJ2-1; TRBD2 matches 13 bases. Germline CDR1 reads LNHDA; CDR2 reads SQIVND (reference sequence). With 7 bases clipped from V and 7 bases from J, the junction kept 1 base outside the gene matches. This CDR3 has 13 residues. CDR3 nucleotides: TGTGCCAGTAAACTAGCGGGAGGGAATGAGCAGTTCTTC. It yields the protein CASKLAGGNEQFF.

The genes are TRBV6-6 and TRBJ2-1, with TRBD1 matching 9 bases. After removal of 1 base from V and 7 bases from J, the junction contained 2 bases not matched to a gene. CDR1 is MNHNY and CDR2 is SVGAGI in the germline V gene (reference sequence). This CDR3 spans 14 amino acids. DNA of the CDR3: TGTGCCAGCAGTTACTGGGACAGGGAAAATGAGCAGTTCTTC. As protein: CASSYWDRENEQFF.

This clone was observed once. This sequence joins TRBV6-6 and TRBJ1-2; the match to TRBD1 covers 9 bases. V lost 5 bases, J lost 6 bases, and 16 bases stayed unmatched. The CDR3 covers 17 residues. Per germline, CDR1 MNHNY and CDR2 SVGAGI (reference sequence). The CDR3 here is CASSQSGGQGKLNGYTF. The CDR3 coding sequence is TGTGCCAGCAGTCAATCCGGGGGACAGGGAAAGTTGAATGGCTACACCTTC.